The entry that follows covers one T cell receptor (beta chain) sequence. Antigen unknown. The assay was immunoSEQ multiplex PCR, and TCRdb's table has in-frame clones only and misses some. The sample carries roughly 3,100 clones, nearly 70% recorded once. The data were taken from a study of immune cell composition in non-small cell lung cancer. Whole-study context: Lung adenocarcinoma or squamous carcinoma made up most tumours.

Unmatched junction bases numbered 13, after V lost 1 base and J lost 0 bases. The CDR3 is 19 residues long. Germline CDR1 and CDR2: SGHVS and FQNEAQ. Normal lung was taken at the farthest possible site, at least 3 cm from tumour. Study-wide findings and caveats: Tumour-associated clones >0.5% occurred in approximately 31% of adenocarcinomas, less than 80% of squamous.

Material for sequencing was non-adjacent lung tissue. The chain is built from TRBV7-8 and TRBJ1-1, with 8 positions matching TRBD1. The receptor was isolated from a human donor with non-small cell lung cancer. The CDR3 reads CASSLGLTGEIRMNTEAFF. In nucleotides, the CDR3 is TGTGCCAGCAGCTTAGGACTGACAGGGGAAATAAGGATGAACACTGAAGCTTTCTTT.